Each of the 23 T cell receptor beta chains below was sequenced from the same sample in a study of response to subunit inactivated influenza vaccine (dated by TCRdb to the late 2010s). The receptor library was made with RT-PCR. Sequencing was performed on an Illumina HiSeq 2500. TCRdb reanalyzed the raw reads on its own, using fastp at Q25 for trimming and MiXCR for clone calling, and kept in-frame beta chains. CDR3 protein duplicates are merged, each entry listing the most common genes and DNA. A total of just under 550,000 distinct CDR3 sequences appear in this sample, under 30% of them only once. 2.5% to 3% of the sample is held by the ten biggest clonotypes. The same sample was also studied in work on T cells expressing NK-cell markers. Taken from the second paper: TCR beta cDNA libraries were prepared using 5'RACE template switching, which introduced a universal primer site and unique molecular identifiers.

The starting material was CD4+ T cells sorted from PBMCs, obtained 11 to 12 days after vaccination. Receptors were obtained from a man aged 45 to 65 who received an inactivated influenza vaccine. Donor details come from another sample of the same person, matched by shared clones.

J is TRBJ1-4 and V is TRBV27, with TRBD1 matching over 11 bases. The CDR3 spans 19 residues. The V gene end was trimmed by 3 bases and the J gene end by 7 bases; junction bases not matched to a gene: 16. Germline lookup yields CDR1 MNHEY and CDR2 SMNVEV (reference sequence). CDR3 bases: TGTGCCAGCAGTTTTACCGCCCGGACAGGGGGCGCCGGAGGTGAAAAACTGTTTTTT. Translated, it gives CASSFTARTGGAGGEKLFF.

This clonotype was seen a few times. The J gene is TRBJ2-7, the V gene TRBV28; a weak D match, TRBD1 (6 bases). The CDR3 consists of 12 residues. The V gene lost 6 bases and the J gene lost 5 bases, with 11 bases spanning the gap. The germline CDR1 and CDR2 sequences are MDHEN and SYDVKM. The CDR3 here is CASRSQGHEQYF. CDR3 coding DNA: TGTGCCAGCAGGTCACAGGGCCACGAGCAGTACTTC. The variable domain in full, with the rest retrieved from reference TRBV28 and TRBJ2-7, is DVKVTQSSRYLVKRTGEKVFLECVQDMDHENMFWYRQDPGLGLRLIYFSYDVKMKEKGDIPEGYSVSREKKERFSLILESASTNQTSMYLCASRSQGHEQYFGPGTRLTVT.

In its sample, this clonotype was seen many times. One end of the junction does not line up with germline, which may come from a read error. The chain is built from TRBV7-2 and TRBJ2-7; TRBD1 matches at 9 bases. Germline V gene data show CDR1 as SGHTA and CDR2 as FQGNSA. CDR3 length: 15 amino acids. CDR3 coding DNA: TGCGCCAGCAGCTTGGTCGGGACAGGGTCCTACGAGCAGTACTTC. Residues: CASSLVGTGSYEQYF.

This clonotype has only a few counts. DNA of the CDR3: TGTGCCAGCAGCCAAGTTTTAGTGGGCACCGGGGAGCTGTTTTTT. It yields the protein CASSQVLVGTGELFF. V usage is TRBV3-1 and J usage is TRBJ2-2; D ambiguous. Germline CDR1 is LGHDT and CDR2 is YNNKEL (reference sequence). V was cut by 1 base and J by 4 bases, with 10 bases left in between. This CDR3 comprises 15 residues. Based on the CDR3 plus reference TRBV3-1 and TRBJ2-2, the full variable domain is DTAVSQTPKYLVTQMGNDKSIKCEQNLGHDTMYWYKQDSKKFLKIMFSYNNKELIINETVPNRFSPKSPDKAHLNLHINSLELGDSAVYFCASSQVLVGTGELFFGEGSRLTVL.

This clonotype was seen a handful of times. The rearrangement links TRBV12-3 or TRBV12-4 to TRBJ1-4; D may be TRBD1 (5 bases). CDR3 length equals 15 residues. V shed 1 base and J shed 7 bases, with 13 bases lying between them. The CDR3, as DNA: TGTGCCAGCAGTTTAGGTGGGGTCGGGACTGAAAAACTGTTTTTT. Encoded protein: CASSLGGVGTEKLFF.

The genes are TRBV7-2 and TRBJ2-7; D is undetermined. The CDR3 is 12 residues long. Germline CDR1 is SGHTA and CDR2 is FQGNSA. Trimming pared 8 bases from V and 6 bases from J, leaving 14 bases between. CDR3 amino acids: CASRTLTSEQYF. DNA of the CDR3: TGTGCCAGCCGAACTCTAACGAGCGAGCAGTACTTC.

Notes on this clonotype: Its ends do not fully match the called genes, so a read error is possible. The V gene is TRBV7-7, the J gene TRBJ2-5; the match to TRBD2 covers 8 bases. CDR1 and CDR2 (germline): SSHAT, FNYEAQ (reference sequence). The CDR3 has 14 amino acids. CDR3 coding DNA: TGTGCTAGCAGCCACGGGGGGGGTCGAGAGACCCAGTACTTC. Translation gives CASSHGGGRETQYF.

Only a few counts were recorded for this clonotype. The chain uses TRBV2 and TRBJ1-1; 8 positions agree with TRBD1. The germline V gene encodes CDR1 SNHLY and CDR2 FYNNEI. This CDR3 has 14 residues. V was pared by 7 bases and J by 4 bases, with 8 bases of the junction left unmatched. The CDR3 reads CASTTLQGGTEAFF. The DNA of the CDR3 is TGTGCCAGCACTACCTTACAGGGGGGCACTGAAGCTTTCTTT.

The rearrangement uses TRBV28 and TRBJ2-7, with 7 bases identical to TRBD1. V trimming: 4 bases; J trimming: 2 bases; junction bases outside the gene matches: 5. This CDR3 comprises 14 residues. CDR1 MDHEN and CDR2 SYDVKM come from the germline V gene. For the CDR3, the DNA is TGTGCCAGCAGTTCGGGGACAGAACCCTACGAGCAGTACTTC. Translated, it gives CASSSGTEPYEQYF. The full variable domain, rest sourced from reference TRBV28 and TRBJ2-7, is DVKVTQSSRYLVKRTGEKVFLECVQDMDHENMFWYRQDPGLGLRLIYFSYDVKMKEKGDIPEGYSVSREKKERFSLILESASTNQTSMYLCASSSGTEPYEQYFGPGTRLTVT.

This clonotype has a handful of counts. V and J are TRBV7-2 and TRBJ2-6; D not resolved. The V end was cut by 5 bases, the J end by 1 base, with 9 bases between. Germline values: CDR1 SGHTA, CDR2 FQGNSA. This CDR3 region has 15 residues. CDR3 region: CASSEQVSGANVLTF. In nucleotides, the CDR3 is TGTGCCAGCAGCGAACAAGTATCTGGGGCCAACGTCCTGACTTTC.

The table lists this clonotype with many counts. This chain joins TRBV4-2 and TRBJ2-1; 8 bases are shared with TRBD2. Looked up from germline, CDR1 is LGHNA and CDR2 is YNFKEQ. The CDR3 is 15 residues long. Trimming took 0 bases from V and 9 from J; bases not matched to a gene: 7. The CDR3 region has the DNA TGTGCCAGCAGCCAAGATAAGCGGGAGCGGGGTGAGCAGTTCTTC. This codes for CASSQDKRERGEQFF.

There are a few counts of this clonotype. Germline is not matched at one junction end, which may reflect a read error. V is TRBV2 and J is TRBJ2-3, with 11 bases lining up with TRBD2. The CDR3 totals 17 residues. Germline V CDR1 and CDR2: SNHLY, FYNNEI. Here the CDR3 DNA reads TGTGCCAGCAGTGAAGCGCTCCGGCTAGCGGGGGGCCTACGACAGTCCTTT. Its translation is CASSEALRLAGGLRQSF.

The CDR3 region is CASSPEYGNNYGYTF. DNA of the CDR3: TGTGCCAGCAGCCCGGAGTACGGGAACAACTATGGCTACACCTTC. J is TRBJ1-2 and V is TRBV12-3 or TRBV12-4; the D is unclear. V lost 6 bases and J 2 bases, leaving 16 bases between the germline ends. CDR3 size: 15 residues.

The sample holds many counts of this clonotype. V usage is TRBV5-1 and J usage is TRBJ2-1; perhaps TRBD1 as D (5 bases). The V gene's germline CDR1 is SGHRS and CDR2 YFSETQ. This CDR3 has 18 amino acids. V shed 5 bases and J shed 2 bases, with 23 bases lying between them. This CDR3 reads CASRLSLAPGSTYNEQFF. The DNA for the CDR3 is TGCGCCAGCAGACTCAGTCTCGCCCCAGGGTCCACCTACAATGAGCAGTTCTTC.

This clonotype was recorded a few times. The chain has TRBV29-1 and TRBJ1-1; maybe TRBD1 (5 bases). CDR3 length equals 15 residues. Trimming stripped 4 bases from V and 4 bases from J, with 19 bases between. Germline CDR1 and CDR2: SQVTM and ANQGSEA. DNA for the CDR3: TGCAGCGTTGTGGCCGGGGGTGAATTTGTCACTGAAGCTTTCTTT. This translates into CSVVAGGEFVTEAFF.

This clonotype has a handful of counts. The rearrangement joins TRBV12-3 or TRBV12-4 to TRBJ2-7; 7 bases agree with TRBD2. V lost 4 bases, J lost 0 bases, and 3 bases stayed unmatched. The CDR3 sequence is 14 residues long. As DNA, the CDR3 is TGTGCCAGCAGTTGGGGGGGGAGCTCCTACGAGCAGTACTTC. Its translation: CASSWGGSSYEQYF.

In its sample, this clonotype was seen a few times. The DNA of the CDR3 is TGCGGGGCGAAATCGGGGTACGAGCAGTACTTC. Amino acid sequence: CGAKSGYEQYF. This sequence joins TRBV20-1 and TRBJ2-7; D may match TRBD1 or TRBD2 (5 bases each). The CDR3 has 11 residues. The V gene's germline CDR1 is DFQATT and CDR2 SNEGSKA (reference sequence).

This clonotype has only a few counts. V gene TRBV27 combines with J gene TRBJ1-5; D remains ambiguous. The CDR3 has 15 residues. Per the germline V gene, CDR1 is MNHEY and CDR2 is SMNVEV (reference sequence). Trimming cost V 1 base and J 0 bases, with 7 bases left between them. The CDR3 loop is CASSLLGYSNQPQHF. The CDR3 coding sequence is TGTGCCAGCAGTTTATTAGGCTATAGCAATCAGCCCCAGCATTTT.

The chain recombines TRBV12-3 or TRBV12-4 with TRBJ1-6; TRBD1 aligns across 7 bases. The V and J ends lost 7 bases and 6 bases, in that order; junction bases with no gene match: 9. The CDR3 covers 15 residues. The CDR3 loop is CASNRDSLSNSPLHF. CDR3 nucleotide sequence: TGTGCCAGCAATAGGGACAGCCTCTCTAATTCACCCCTCCACTTT.

This clonotype was counted a few times. CDR3 sequence: CASYNYGYTF. CDR3 DNA: TGTGCCAGTTACAACTATGGCTACACCTTC. This chain connects TRBV6-5 to TRBJ1-2; D remains unclear. The CDR3 totals 10 residues. Germline V gene data show CDR1 as MNHEY and CDR2 as SVGAGI. Trimming left V 9 bases short and J 2 bases short, with 4 bases between.

This clonotype appeared a few times. V and J are TRBV12-3 or TRBV12-4 and TRBJ2-1, with D possibly being TRBD1 (6 bases). The CDR3 length is 14 residues. Trimming took 6 bases from V and 2 from J, leaving 11 bases between them. The CDR3 here is CASSTDRTYNEQFF. The CDR3 coding sequence is TGTGCCAGCAGCACGGACAGAACCTACAATGAGCAGTTCTTC.

The table lists this clonotype with a few counts. This chain uses TRBV20-1 with TRBJ1-1, with 7 bases identical to TRBD1. CDR1 is DFQATT and CDR2 is SNEGSKA in the germline V gene (reference sequence). The CDR3 has 12 amino acids. Trimming took 2 bases from V and 7 from J; bases not matched to a gene: 4. The CDR3 here is CSARPTGHEAFF. In nucleotides, the CDR3 is TGCAGTGCTAGACCGACAGGGCATGAAGCTTTCTTT.

The chain has TRBV6-2 or TRBV6-3 and TRBJ1-3; a weak D match, TRBD1 (6 bases). Trimming left V 8 bases short and J 4 bases short, with 24 bases between. Per germline, CDR1 MNHEY and CDR2 SVGEGT. The CDR3 contains 17 residues. CDR3 coding DNA: TGTGCCAGCGGCGGAAGATTGGGACAAGGCGACGGAAACACCATATATTTT. Translated: CASGGRLGQGDGNTIYF.